This record covers a single T cell receptor beta chain. As originally analysed: It was from reference gene primer amplification that nucleated cell counts were estimated. Clones were read by immunoSEQ multiplex PCR, and TCRdb kept only the in-frame ones, dropping some. V, J and clone size are those of that table, while D and trimming were read from the DNA. The sample records roughly 20,000 clones, about 78% being singletons. This entry comes from a study of blood T cell repertoires in COVID-19. The sequence came from a man between 60 and 75 years old with active COVID-19. Sequenced: peripheral blood.

CDR3 in DNA: TGTGCCAGCAGTTTCAGGCGGAACACTGAAGCTTTCTTT. It yields the protein CASSFRRNTEAFF. V usage is TRBV28 and J usage is TRBJ1-1, with D hard to call. The CDR3 loop spans 13 amino acids. Per germline, CDR1 MDHEN and CDR2 SYDVKM. Trimming pared 3 bases from V and 1 base from J, leaving 6 bases between.